These 32 T cell receptor beta chains were sequenced from one sample in a study of cytomegalovirus exposure and HLA in healthy donors. Use of 60 Vbeta and 13 Jbeta primers characterized the PCR. TCRdb's copy holds only in-frame clones and misses some; the assay was immunoSEQ multiplex PCR. The table has about 130,000 clones, around three quarters seen once. Material: PBMCs. The origin of the receptors is a man between 18 and 35 years old in good health and CMV-seronegative.

For this clone: Distinct nucleotide sequences in the sample also encode this CDR3. The chain combines TRBV7-9 with TRBJ1-1; D is undetermined. The germline V gene encodes CDR1 SEHNR and CDR2 FQNEAQ (reference sequence). Deletions cut 4 bases from V and 3 bases from J, with 15 bases between. The CDR3 runs to 15 residues. CDR3 in DNA: TGTGCCAGCAGCTCACCGTGGAGGTCCTACACTGAAGCTTTCTTT. Translation: CASSSPWRSYTEAFF.

V usage is TRBV30 and J usage is TRBJ2-1, with TRBD2 identical over 14 bases. Losses at the gene ends were 7 bases for V and 9 bases for J; bases not matched to a gene: 5. The germline gives CDR1 GTSNPN, CDR2 SVGIG (reference sequence). CDR3 length: 13 amino acids. The CDR3 is CAFSGTSGGEQFF. CDR3 in DNA: TGTGCCTTTTCTGGGACTAGCGGGGGTGAGCAGTTCTTC.

This clone was seen a handful of times. For the CDR3, the DNA is TGCGCCAGCAGCTTAGAAGCGGGAGGATCAGATACGCAGTATTTT. Amino acid sequence: CASSLEAGGSDTQYF. The V and J genes are TRBV5-1 and TRBJ2-3, with 9 bases lining up with TRBD2. CDR3 length equals 15 residues. Germline CDR1 and CDR2: SGHRS and YFSETQ. The V and J ends lost 2 bases and 4 bases, in that order; junction bases with no gene match: 5.

This rearrangement joins TRBV28 to TRBJ2-7; D might be TRBD1 (6 bases). CDR3 length equals 14 residues. V lost 6 bases and J 3 bases, leaving 15 bases between the germline ends. Germline CDR1 is MDHEN and CDR2 is SYDVKM. CDR3 DNA sequence: TGTGCCAGCAGCACCGGGACATCCGACTACGAGCAGTACTTC. Translation: CASSTGTSDYEQYF.

This rearrangement joins TRBV28 to TRBJ1-2; TRBD1 matches at 8 bases. The CDR3 runs to 12 residues. Germline CDR1 and CDR2: MDHEN and SYDVKM. CDR3 sequence: CGAGQGNYGYTF. The CDR3 nucleotides are TGTGGGGCTGGACAGGGAAACTATGGCTACACCTTC.

The chain carries TRBV27 and TRBJ2-1; 8 nucleotides match TRBD2. Per the germline V gene, CDR1 is MNHEY and CDR2 is SMNVEV (reference sequence). This CDR3 is 14 amino acids long. J gave up 8 bases and V 4 bases, and 7 bases lay outside the gene matches. The CDR3 loop is CASSSGTSPYEQFF. In DNA, the CDR3 is TGTGCCAGCAGTTCCGGGACTAGTCCCTATGAGCAGTTCTTC.

The chain employs TRBV28 and TRBJ2-7, with TRBD1 matching 8 bases. The CDR3 covers 15 residues. In germline, CDR1 is MDHEN, CDR2 SYDVKM. J lost 1 base, V lost 5 bases, and 7 bases had no gene match. The CDR3, as DNA: TGTGCCAGCAGTCACTGGGACAGGCCTTCCTACGAGCAGTACTTC. As protein: CASSHWDRPSYEQYF.

The chain is built from TRBV7-2 and TRBJ2-5, with a possible D match to TRBD1 (7 bases). The CDR3 is 15 amino acids. V shed 5 bases and J shed 2 bases, with 15 bases lying between them. Germline CDR1 reads SGHTA; CDR2 reads FQGNSA. The CDR3 spells CASSPGVGQQETQYF. CDR3 DNA sequence: TGTGCCAGCAGCCCGGGGGTGGGACAGCAAGAGACCCAGTACTTC.

The chain recombines TRBV19 with TRBJ2-3, with a tentative D call TRBD1 (5 bases). The germline V gene encodes CDR1 LNHDA and CDR2 SQIVND (reference sequence). V was trimmed by 3 bases and J by 2 bases, leaving 12 bases between them. The CDR3 covers 15 residues. The CDR3 sequence is CASSILGQYTDTQYF. As DNA, the CDR3 is TGTGCCAGTAGTATCTTGGGGCAGTACACAGATACGCAGTATTTT.

V usage is TRBV9 and J usage is TRBJ2-3; 7 bases agree with TRBD2. Germline CDR1 is SGDLS and CDR2 is YYNGEE. V lost 7 bases to trimming and J lost 1 base; unmatched junction nucleotides: 3. The length of the CDR3 is 13 residues. The CDR3 DNA is TGTGCCAGCGGGAGGGCTGGCACAGATACGCAGTATTTT. Its protein product is CASGRAGTDTQYF.

This clone was counted a few times. The genes are TRBV28 and TRBJ1-5, with D uncertain. V was clipped by 4 bases and J by 7 bases, with 8 bases between them. The germline gives CDR1 MDHEN, CDR2 SYDVKM. This CDR3 spans 12 amino acids. The CDR3 region is CASSSSVQPQHF. In DNA, the CDR3 is TGTGCCAGCAGTTCCTCGGTCCAGCCCCAGCATTTT. Supplemented by reference TRBV28 and TRBJ1-5, the full variable domain reads DVKVTQSSRYLVKRTGEKVFLECVQDMDHENMFWYRQDPGLGLRLIYFSYDVKMKEKGDIPEGYSVSREKKERFSLILESASTNQTSMYLCASSSSVQPQHFGDGTRLSIL.

Comments on this clone: Other DNA sequences in this specimen translate into the identical CDR3. The chain joins TRBV7-6 to TRBJ2-7; 14 bases are shared with TRBD2. Losses at the gene ends were 5 bases for V and 6 bases for J; bases not matched to a gene: 3. This CDR3 spans 14 amino acids. The germline CDR1 and CDR2 sequences are SGHVS and FNYEAQ. The CDR3 protein is CASSAGTSGSEQYV. The CDR3, as DNA: TGTGCCAGCAGCGCAGGGACTAGCGGGAGCGAGCAGTACGTC.

J is TRBJ2-1 and V is TRBV7-2; D gene ambiguous. The CDR3 extends over 13 amino acids. V dropped 5 bases and J dropped 7 bases, with 12 bases sitting between them. Germline assignment: CDR1 SGHTA and CDR2 FQGNSA. The CDR3 region has the DNA TGTGCCAGCAGCGTATTAGAGGCGAATGAGCAGTTCTTC. This sequence encodes CASSVLEANEQFF.

The gene calls are TRBV7-3 and TRBJ2-2; 14 bases are shared with TRBD2. Germline values: CDR1 SGHTA, CDR2 FQGTGA. The CDR3 consists of 16 residues. Losses at the gene ends were 4 bases for V and 6 bases for J; bases not matched to a gene: 4. This CDR3 is CASSSRLAGGAGELFF. The CDR3 bases are TGTGCCAGCAGCTCCCGACTAGCGGGAGGGGCCGGGGAGCTGTTTTTT.

CDR3 amino acids: CASRVGGGETQYF. The CDR3 nucleotides are TGTGCCAGCAGGGTGGGGGGAGGAGAGACCCAGTACTTC. J is TRBJ2-5 and V is TRBV5-4; the D gene is possibly TRBD2 (6 bases). The CDR3 consists of 13 residues. The germline gives CDR1 SGHNT, CDR2 YYREEE (reference sequence). Between the trimmed V and J ends, which lost 5 bases and 4 bases, there was a span of 12 bases.

The gene calls are TRBV4-1 and TRBJ2-7, with TRBD1 identical over 8 bases. The junction had 3 bases not matched to a gene; V was cut back by 1 base and J by 1 base. The CDR3 contains 15 residues. Germline loops: CDR1 MGHRA, CDR2 YSYEKL. Here the CDR3 reads CASSQGQGPSYEQYF. CDR3 sequence (DNA): TGCGCCAGCAGCCAAGGACAGGGGCCGTCCTACGAGCAGTACTTC.

The V gene is TRBV10-1, the J gene TRBJ2-1; D is unclear. The V end was cut by 3 bases, the J end by 5 bases, with 5 bases between. The germline gives CDR1 WNHNN, CDR2 SYGVQD (reference sequence). The CDR3 loop spans 12 amino acids. CDR3 bases: TGCGCCAGCAGTGATACAGACAATGAGCAGTTCTTC. It translates to CASSDTDNEQFF.

This clone was seen a handful of times. CDR3 sequence: CASSFGQGTAFF. CDR3 sequence (DNA): TGTGCCAGCAGCTTCGGACAGGGGACAGCTTTCTTT. This chain joins TRBV7-3 and TRBJ1-1, with 9 bases fitting TRBD1. Losses at the gene ends were 3 bases for V and 10 bases for J; bases not matched to a gene: 3. Germline V lookup: CDR1 SGHTA, CDR2 FQGTGA. The length of the CDR3 is 12 residues.

This chain links TRBV29-1 with TRBJ2-2; a weak D match, TRBD1 (6 bases). V was shortened by 1 base and J by 4 bases, with 10 bases between the two germline ends. Per the germline V gene, CDR1 is SQVTM and CDR2 is ANQGSEA. There are 14 residues in the CDR3. The CDR3 loop is CSVEVIGGTGELFF. In DNA, the CDR3 is TGCAGCGTTGAAGTTATAGGGGGCACCGGGGAGCTGTTTTTT.

The V and J genes are TRBV30 and TRBJ2-1; 11 bases match TRBD2. V dropped 4 bases and J dropped 3; count of bases not matched to a gene: 2. CDR3 size: 14 residues. Per germline, CDR1 GTSNPN and CDR2 SVGIG (reference sequence). The CDR3 DNA sequence: TGTGCCTGGACGACTAGCGGGAACTACAATGAGCAGTTCTTC. As protein: CAWTTSGNYNEQFF.

The chain joins TRBV5-4 to TRBJ2-3; D possibly corresponds to TRBD1 (6 bases). Germline CDR1 is SGHNT and CDR2 is YYREEE (reference sequence). This CDR3 region has 16 residues. V was shortened by 4 bases and J by 2 bases, with 17 bases between the two germline ends. The CDR3 bases are TGTGCCAGCAGCGCCCCCCTCGGACAGAACACAGATACGCAGTATTTT. This codes for CASSAPLGQNTDTQYF.

The gene calls are TRBV19 and TRBJ2-3; 8 bases map to TRBD2. Germline loops: CDR1 LNHDA, CDR2 SQIVND (reference sequence). V shed 4 bases, J shed 4 bases, and the junction held 7 bases outside the gene matches. This CDR3 spans 15 amino acids. The CDR3 loop reads CASSKPGLVSDTQYF. The CDR3 nucleotides are TGTGCCAGTAGTAAACCGGGACTAGTTTCAGATACGCAGTATTTT.

The genes are TRBV30 and TRBJ2-6; possible D gene TRBD2, 7 bases. The CDR3 runs to 15 residues. Germline V gene lookup returns CDR1 GTSNPN and CDR2 SVGIG (reference sequence). V lost 2 bases and J 4 bases, leaving 12 bases between the germline ends. This chain's CDR3 is CAWSSAGAGANVLTF. CDR3 coding DNA: TGTGCCTGGAGTTCGGCGGGGGCCGGGGCCAACGTCCTGACTTTC.

V is TRBV1 and J is TRBJ2-7; TRBD2 is the table's D call, not checked against the DNA. TRBV1 is marked as a pseudogene. This CDR3 has 13 amino acids. CDR3: CTSSQETPGEQYV. Written as DNA, the CDR3 is TGCACCAGCAGCCAAGAGACGCCGGGGGAGCAGTACGTC.

The chain links TRBV6-6 to TRBJ2-7; 7 positions match TRBD2. The ends lost 11 bases at V and 4 bases at J; junction bases unmatched: 11. Germline values: CDR1 MNHNY, CDR2 SVGAGI (reference sequence). There are 13 residues in the CDR3. The CDR3 loop is CAVGGGGLYEQYV. The CDR3 coding sequence is TGTGCCGTAGGTGGCGGGGGATTGTACGAGCAGTACGTC.

The chain recombines TRBV21-1 with TRBJ2-5; TRBD2, as called in the table, went unchecked against the DNA. TRBV21-1 is a recognized pseudogene. The length of the CDR3 is 18 residues. The CDR3 nucleotides are TGTGCCAGCAGCAAAGTATTGTTAGCGACGGTTCCCCAAGAGACCCAGTACTTC. Translating gives CASSKVLLATVPQETQYF.

This clone was observed once. The rearrangement joins TRBV5-4 to TRBJ1-3, with a possible D match to TRBD1 (5 bases). The V gene's germline CDR1 is SGHNT and CDR2 YYREEE (reference sequence). With 3 bases removed from V and 4 bases from J, the gap between germline ends came to 14 bases. The CDR3 contains 15 residues. CDR3 amino acids: CASSSLTAAGNTIYF. The CDR3 DNA reads TGTGCCAGCAGCTCGCTGACAGCTGCAGGAAACACCATATATTTT.

The chain uses TRBV7-8 and TRBJ1-4, with D possibly being TRBD1 (5 bases). Germline V gene data show CDR1 as SGHVS and CDR2 as FQNEAQ. The ends were cut back, 3 bases at V and 0 bases at J, with 5 bases in the middle. The CDR3 contains 14 residues. As DNA, the CDR3 is TGTGCCAGCAGCTTGACAGCAACTAATGAAAAACTGTTTTTT. Translation: CASSLTATNEKLFF.

The rearrangement links TRBV6-5 to TRBJ2-3; 7 bases match TRBD2. V lost 2 bases to trimming and J lost 2 bases; unmatched junction nucleotides: 1. CDR1 is MNHEY and CDR2 is SVGAGI in the germline V gene. The CDR3 length is 14 residues. In DNA, the CDR3 is TGTGCCAGCAGTTACGCGGGAGTCACAGATACGCAGTATTTT. It encodes CASSYAGVTDTQYF.

The table lists this clone with a count of one. The V and J genes are TRBV28 and TRBJ2-7; D unresolved. This CDR3 is built from 15 residues. In germline, CDR1 is MDHEN, CDR2 SYDVKM. V was shortened by 6 bases and J by 1 base, with 16 bases between the two germline ends. CDR3: CASSHSRVGSYEQYV. CDR3 bases: TGTGCCAGCAGCCATAGCCGCGTCGGTTCCTACGAGCAGTACGTC.

This clone appeared a single time. The V call is TRBV6-1, the J call TRBJ1-3; D is undetermined. The V end was cut by 9 bases, the J end by 1 base, with 13 bases between. The CDR3 loop spans 14 amino acids. Germline V lookup: CDR1 MNHNS, CDR2 SASEGT. In DNA form, the CDR3 reads TGTGCCAGTCATTTAGACACTTCTGGAAACACCATATATTTT. Translating gives CASHLDTSGNTIYF.

This clone showed up just once. The chain uses TRBV5-1 and TRBJ2-3; the D gene is possibly TRBD2 (5 bases). Germline V gives CDR1 SGHRS, CDR2 YFSETQ. The CDR3 loop spans 15 amino acids. Trimming took off 7 bases at V and 3 bases at J, with 18 bases between the two ends. CDR3 region: CASSPFRETTDTQYF. In DNA form, the CDR3 reads TGCGCCAGCTCACCCTTTAGGGAGACGACAGATACGCAGTATTTT. The variable domain in full, completed from reference TRBV5-1 and TRBJ2-3, reads KAGVTQTPRYLIKTRGQQVTLSCSPISGHRSVSWYQQTPGQGLQFLFEYFSETQRNKGNFPGRFSGRQFSNSRSEMNVSTLELGDSALYLCASSPFRETTDTQYFGPGTRLTVL.